This TCR beta chain was sequenced in a study of prognosis after radiotherapy for stage I lung cancer. Study in general: The study included fourteen patients with newly diagnosed primary stage I lung tumors and several with oligometastatic NSCLC after surgical resection of the primary tumor. The non-small cell lung cancer patients were all regarded as unsuitable for surgery on medical grounds. Squamous cell carcinoma was diagnosed in about 7 patients and adenocarcinoma in some 11.

Genomic DNA was subjected to two-round multiplex PCR for amplification of TCR beta CDR3. Every TRBV and TRBJ gene had its own specific primer in first-round PCR. TCRdb re-analysed the multiplex PCR reads in MiXCR, keeping a single row per CDR3 protein. Among 51,000 or so distinct CDR3 sequences listed, under 45% were seen once. Concerning this clonotype itself: A much larger clone differs from this one at a single base, so this may be a read error.

The blood draw at each of two time points yielded around 6.2 milliliters of peripheral blood. The starting material was PBMCs, obtained before or after stereotactic body radiation therapy (not recorded which). The receptor's source is a donor of 50 years or more with non-small cell lung cancer.

The CDR3 nucleotides read TGTGCCAGCAGCGTAGGGTTCGTAGATACGCAGTATTTT. As protein: CASSVGFVDTQYF. V and J are TRBV9 and TRBJ2-3; D is ambiguous. CDR1 and CDR2 (germline): SGDLS, YYNGEE. Trimming took off 0 bases at V and 5 bases at J, with 7 bases between the two ends. The CDR3 is made up of 13 amino acids.